Sequencing of this T cell receptor (beta chain) was carried out in a study of blood T cell repertoires in COVID-19. Study context: Sites across the United States, Italy and Spain contributed samples from acute and convalescent COVID-19. T cells, B-cell-depleted T cells, or PBMCs supplied cDNA or gDNA.

Trimming at V came to 5 bases and at J to 5 bases, leaving 5 bases not matched to a gene. The CDR3 is 15 amino acids. Germline V gives CDR1 SGHNT, CDR2 YENEEA. Only one count was recorded for this clone. Authors' methods: Estimates of nucleated cell counts were drawn from the amplification of reference gene primers. Generated by immunoSEQ multiplex PCR, the TCRdb table keeps only in-frame clones and is missing some. The V and J calls and clone size are taken from that table; D and trimming were inferred from the DNA. The sample contains fewer than 250,000 clones, less than 90% of which appear only once.

The gene calls are TRBV11-3 and TRBJ2-5; 13 bases agree with TRBD2. The sequence derives from a man between 35 and 55 years old with acute or convalescent COVID-19. Sequenced input: peripheral blood. This CDR3 reads CASSDQTSGGETQYF. As DNA, the CDR3 is TGTGCCAGCAGCGACCAGACTAGCGGGGGGGAGACCCAGTACTTC.